This is a list of T cell receptor beta chains from one sample in a study of blood T cell repertoires in COVID-19. Generated by immunoSEQ multiplex PCR, the TCRdb table keeps only in-frame clones and is missing some. The sample lists around 450,000 clones, 70% to 90% seen once, with roughly 1.8% in the top ten. Specimen: PBMCs or T cells enriched from blood (not recorded which). The receptors stem from a woman younger than 30 with acute COVID-19. Both conserved end residues are part of each CDR3. The D gene is left open where the match is weak. Clone size is given for some rows only: seen once, a few or many times, or a class if the clone is expanded.

V gene: TRBV7-3
D gene: TRBD1
J gene: TRBJ1-2
clone size: NA
CDR3 protein: CASSSGTGGEGYTF
CDR3 DNA: TGTGCCAGCAGCAGCGGGACAGGCGGGGAAGGCTACACCTTC

V gene: TRBV28
D gene: NA
J gene: TRBJ1-5
clone size: NA
CDR3 protein: CASSFRWEGGPQHF
CDR3 DNA: TGTGCCAGCAGTTTTCGCTGGGAGGGGGGGCCCCAGCATTTT

V gene: TRBV29-1
D gene: NA
J gene: TRBJ1-2
clone size: NA
CDR3 protein: CSSSTGRGGYGYTF
CDR3 DNA: TGCAGCTCCTCTACAGGGCGAGGGGGCTATGGCTACACCTTC

V gene: TRBV24-1
D gene: NA
J gene: TRBJ2-7
clone size: once
CDR3 protein: CATTQGWEQYF
CDR3 DNA: TGTGCCACCACACAGGGATGGGAGCAGTACTTC

V gene: TRBV5-6
D gene: TRBD1
J gene: TRBJ1-2
clone size: NA
CDR3 protein: CASSLGQGYVGYTF
CDR3 DNA: TGTGCCAGCAGCTTGGGACAGGGTTATGTTGGCTACACCTTC

V gene: TRBV29-1
D gene: TRBD1
J gene: TRBJ1-4
clone size: NA
CDR3 protein: CSVGQGDEKLFF
CDR3 DNA: TGCAGCGTAGGACAGGGCGATGAAAAACTGTTTTTT

V gene: TRBV24-1
D gene: NA
J gene: TRBJ2-3
clone size: NA
CDR3 protein: CATGGVSTDTQYF
CDR3 DNA: TGTGCCACCGGAGGGGTGAGCACAGATACGCAGTATTTT

V gene: TRBV9
D gene: TRBD1
J gene: TRBJ1-4
clone size: NA
CDR3 protein: CASSSRDRGGEKLFF
CDR3 DNA: TGTGCCAGCAGCTCAAGGGACAGGGGAGGTGAAAAACTGTTTTTT

V gene: TRBV6-5
D gene: NA
J gene: TRBJ1-4
clone size: NA
CDR3 protein: CASSYSLTGGSEKLFF
CDR3 DNA: TGTGCCAGCAGTTACTCGCTGACAGGCGGGAGTGAAAAACTGTTTTTT

V gene: TRBV7-2
D gene: TRBD2
J gene: TRBJ2-1
clone size: NA
CDR3 protein: CASSPQLAGAKQFF
CDR3 DNA: TGTGCCAGCAGCCCACAACTAGCGGGAGCAAAGCAGTTCTTC

V gene: TRBV4-3
D gene: NA
J gene: TRBJ1-5
clone size: NA
CDR3 protein: CASSQVVQGQPQHF
CDR3 DNA: TGCGCCAGCAGCCAAGTCGTTCAGGGTCAGCCCCAGCATTTT

V gene: TRBV29-1
D gene: NA
J gene: TRBJ1-1
clone size: NA
CDR3 protein: CSVAPQLPMNTEAFF
CDR3 DNA: TGCAGCGTTGCCCCCCAACTTCCCATGAACACTGAAGCTTTCTTT

V gene: TRBV2
D gene: NA
J gene: TRBJ1-3
clone size: few
CDR3 protein: CASMAGAGNTIYF
CDR3 DNA: TGTGCCAGCATGGCAGGGGCTGGAAACACCATATATTTT

V gene: TRBV7-2
D gene: TRBD2
J gene: TRBJ2-7
clone size: NA
CDR3 protein: CASSLGREFEQYF
CDR3 DNA: TGTGCCAGCAGCTTAGGGCGGGAGTTCGAGCAGTACTTC

V gene: TRBV7-3
D gene: NA
J gene: TRBJ1-2
clone size: NA
CDR3 protein: CASSPAAFGGYTF
CDR3 DNA: TGTGCCAGCAGCCCCGCCGCCTTCGGTGGCTACACCTTC

V gene: TRBV12-3/TRBV12-4
D gene: NA
J gene: TRBJ2-5
clone size: NA
CDR3 protein: CASSLRSEETQYF
CDR3 DNA: TGTGCCAGCAGTTTACGGTCGGAAGAGACCCAGTACTTC

V gene: TRBV19
D gene: TRBD1
J gene: TRBJ1-5
clone size: NA
CDR3 protein: CASGGGTVSNQPQHF
CDR3 DNA: TGTGCCAGTGGTGGGGGGACAGTGTCAAATCAGCCCCAGCATTTT

V gene: TRBV6-5
D gene: TRBD1
J gene: TRBJ1-5
clone size: NA
CDR3 protein: CASSSGQERGRPQHF
CDR3 DNA: TGTGCCAGCAGTTCGGGACAGGAAAGGGGCCGGCCCCAGCATTTT

V gene: TRBV7-9
D gene: NA
J gene: TRBJ2-7
clone size: NA
CDR3 protein: CASSSPGLSPSYEQYF
CDR3 DNA: TGTGCCAGCAGCTCCCCGGGACTTTCGCCTTCCTACGAGCAGTACTTC

V gene: TRBV13
D gene: TRBD1
J gene: TRBJ1-5
clone size: few
CDR3 protein: CASSSGQSNQPQHF
CDR3 DNA: TGTGCCAGCAGCTCGGGACAGAGCAATCAGCCCCAGCATTTT

V gene: TRBV5-6
D gene: NA
J gene: TRBJ1-3
clone size: NA
CDR3 protein: CASNWGGPGNTIYF
CDR3 DNA: TGTGCCAGCAACTGGGGGGGGCCTGGAAACACCATATATTTT

V gene: TRBV19
D gene: NA
J gene: TRBJ2-3
clone size: NA
CDR3 protein: CASTRRGVTDTQYF
CDR3 DNA: TGTGCCAGCACCCGGAGAGGAGTCACAGATACGCAGTATTTT

V gene: TRBV7-2
D gene: TRBD1
J gene: TRBJ1-2
clone size: once
CDR3 protein: CASTPGQDSYGYTF
CDR3 DNA: TGTGCCAGCACCCCGGGACAGGATTCCTATGGCTACACCTTC

V gene: TRBV18
D gene: TRBD2
J gene: TRBJ2-5
clone size: NA
CDR3 protein: CASSPLAGGTTQETQYF
CDR3 DNA: TGTGCCAGCTCCCCACTAGCGGGGGGCACCACGCAAGAGACCCAGTACTTC

V gene: TRBV6-2/TRBV6-3
D gene: NA
J gene: TRBJ1-4
clone size: NA
CDR3 protein: CASSFAAAEKLFF
CDR3 DNA: TGTGCCAGCAGTTTTGCCGCCGCGGAAAAACTGTTTTTT

V gene: TRBV29-1
D gene: NA
J gene: TRBJ2-7
clone size: NA
CDR3 protein: CSVEGPARGSNEQYF
CDR3 DNA: TGCAGCGTTGAAGGCCCAGCTCGGGGGAGCAACGAGCAGTACTTC

V gene: TRBV18
D gene: NA
J gene: TRBJ1-1
clone size: NA
CDR3 protein: CASSQGSNTEAFF
CDR3 DNA: TGTGCCAGCTCCCAGGGGAGTAACACTGAAGCTTTCTTT

V gene: TRBV6-2/TRBV6-3
D gene: TRBD2
J gene: TRBJ2-1
clone size: NA
CDR3 protein: CASSTGGVGHEQFF
CDR3 DNA: TGTGCCAGCAGTACCGGGGGGGTGGGCCATGAGCAGTTCTTC

V gene: TRBV27
D gene: NA
J gene: TRBJ2-1
clone size: NA
CDR3 protein: CASSLRRDYNEQFF
CDR3 DNA: TGTGCCAGCAGTTTACGGCGGGACTACAATGAGCAGTTCTTC

V gene: TRBV2
D gene: NA
J gene: TRBJ2-7
clone size: NA
CDR3 protein: CASRAGLDLTEQYF
CDR3 DNA: TGTGCCAGCAGGGCCGGACTGGACTTAACCGAGCAGTACTTC

V gene: TRBV5-4
D gene: TRBD1
J gene: TRBJ2-5
clone size: NA
CDR3 protein: CASSATGQLGETQYF
CDR3 DNA: TGTGCCAGCAGCGCTACGGGACAGTTGGGAGAGACCCAGTACTTC

V gene: TRBV6-5
D gene: NA
J gene: TRBJ2-2
clone size: NA
CDR3 protein: CASSYSRDWSGELFF
CDR3 DNA: TGTGCCAGCAGTTACTCGAGGGACTGGTCCGGGGAGCTGTTTTTT

V gene: TRBV7-9
D gene: NA
J gene: TRBJ2-7
clone size: NA
CDR3 protein: CASSPAADYEQYF
CDR3 DNA: TGTGCCAGCAGCCCAGCCGCGGACTACGAGCAGTACTTC

V gene: TRBV4-2
D gene: NA
J gene: TRBJ1-2
clone size: NA
CDR3 protein: CASSPGQGNYGYTF
CDR3 DNA: TGTGCCAGCAGCCCTGGGCAGGGAAACTATGGCTACACCTTC

V gene: TRBV28
D gene: TRBD2
J gene: TRBJ2-5
clone size: NA
CDR3 protein: CASSLAGAETQYF
CDR3 DNA: TGTGCCAGCAGTTTAGCGGGAGCGGAGACCCAGTACTTC

V gene: TRBV5-4
D gene: NA
J gene: TRBJ2-7
clone size: NA
CDR3 protein: CASSFTGTYEQYF
CDR3 DNA: TGTGCCAGCAGCTTTACAGGGACCTACGAGCAGTACTTC

V gene: TRBV19
D gene: NA
J gene: TRBJ2-3
clone size: NA
CDR3 protein: CASKFLGGGPDTQYF
CDR3 DNA: TGTGCCAGTAAATTCTTGGGGGGGGGCCCAGATACGCAGTATTTT

V gene: TRBV2
D gene: NA
J gene: TRBJ1-6
clone size: NA
CDR3 protein: CASSDSGGSPLHF
CDR3 DNA: TGTGCCAGCAGTGACAGCGGTGGTTCACCCCTCCACTTT

V gene: TRBV7-8
D gene: TRBD1
J gene: TRBJ1-2
clone size: NA
CDR3 protein: CASSFRGDYGYTF
CDR3 DNA: TGTGCCAGCAGCTTCAGGGGGGACTATGGCTACACCTTC

V gene: TRBV9
D gene: TRBD1
J gene: TRBJ1-5
clone size: NA
CDR3 protein: CASSSGQSTNQPQHF
CDR3 DNA: TGTGCCAGCAGCTCGGGACAGTCGACAAATCAGCCCCAGCATTTT

V gene: TRBV11-3
D gene: NA
J gene: TRBJ1-1
clone size: NA
CDR3 protein: CASHTGPTEAFF
CDR3 DNA: TGTGCCAGTCACACAGGGCCGACTGAAGCTTTCTTT

V gene: TRBV18
D gene: TRBD2
J gene: TRBJ2-1
clone size: once
CDR3 protein: CASSSTSGGADEQFF
CDR3 DNA: TGTGCCAGCTCGTCAACTAGCGGGGGGGCGGATGAGCAGTTCTTC

V gene: TRBV27
D gene: NA
J gene: TRBJ2-7
clone size: NA
CDR3 protein: CASSLSPRTREQYF
CDR3 DNA: TGTGCCAGCAGTTTGTCCCCCCGGACACGCGAGCAGTACTTC

V gene: TRBV29-1
D gene: NA
J gene: TRBJ1-4
clone size: NA
CDR3 protein: CSVEPVTVNEKLFF
CDR3 DNA: TGCAGCGTTGAACCGGTTACGGTCAATGAAAAACTGTTTTTT

V gene: TRBV27
D gene: NA
J gene: TRBJ2-7
clone size: once
CDR3 protein: CASSIDRNNYEQYF
CDR3 DNA: TGTGCCAGCAGTATCGACAGGAACAATTACGAGCAGTACTTC

V gene: TRBV13
D gene: TRBD1
J gene: TRBJ2-7
clone size: NA
CDR3 protein: CASSPRTGTNEQYF
CDR3 DNA: TGTGCCAGCAGCCCACGGACAGGGACCAACGAGCAGTACTTC

V gene: TRBV10-1
D gene: NA
J gene: TRBJ1-3
clone size: NA
CDR3 protein: CASSPTGGNTIYF
CDR3 DNA: TGCGCCAGCAGTCCGACAGGTGGAAACACCATATATTTT

V gene: TRBV19
D gene: NA
J gene: TRBJ1-5
clone size: NA
CDR3 protein: CASSPTGGTQPQHF
CDR3 DNA: TGTGCCAGTAGCCCGACAGGAGGTACTCAGCCCCAGCATTTT

V gene: TRBV13
D gene: NA
J gene: TRBJ1-3
clone size: NA
CDR3 protein: CASSPAPRAISGNTIYF
CDR3 DNA: TGTGCCAGCAGCCCAGCCCCCAGAGCGATCTCTGGAAACACCATATATTTT

V gene: TRBV6-5
D gene: NA
J gene: TRBJ1-1
clone size: NA
CDR3 protein: CACFSGGRNTEAFF
CDR3 DNA: TGTGCCTGTTTTAGTGGCGGCCGTAACACTGAAGCTTTCTTT

V gene: TRBV5-1
D gene: NA
J gene: TRBJ2-2
clone size: NA
CDR3 protein: CASSLTGPNTGELFF
CDR3 DNA: TGCGCCAGCAGCTTAACGGGTCCAAACACCGGGGAGCTGTTTTTT